The 8 T cell receptor beta chains given below trace back to one sample, sequenced in a study of cytomegalovirus exposure and HLA in healthy donors. It was with 60 Vbeta and 13 Jbeta primers that the PCR ran. Clones were sequenced by immunoSEQ multiplex PCR, and TCRdb holds only the in-frame ones, with some missing. The data show under 200,000 clones, 9.5% to 15% seen once. Sample: PBMCs. These receptors came from a man between 45 and 60 years old in good health and CMV-seropositive.

Only a few counts were recorded for this clone. This sequence joins TRBV9 and TRBJ2-2, with TRBD2 matching 13 bases. J gave up 0 bases and V 4 bases, and 3 bases lay outside the gene matches. The CDR3 length is 17 residues. Germline loops: CDR1 SGDLS, CDR2 YYNGEE. For the CDR3, the DNA is TGTGCCAGCAGCCGGACTAGCGGGGGCCCGAACACCGGGGAGCTGTTTTTT. It codes for CASSRTSGGPNTGELFF.

The chain has TRBV7-3 and TRBJ2-3, with D maybe TRBD1 (6 bases). The CDR3 consists of 15 residues. The V gene's germline CDR1 is SGHTA and CDR2 FQGTGA. The V and J ends lost 2 bases and 0 bases respectively, with 9 bases between them. The CDR3 DNA is TGTGCCAGCAGCTTAGGACAGATCAGCACAGATACGCAGTATTTT. Residues: CASSLGQISTDTQYF.

The J gene is TRBJ2-2, the V gene TRBV7-2; perhaps TRBD2 as D (6 bases). The CDR3 is made up of 16 amino acids. Germline V gene lookup returns CDR1 SGHTA and CDR2 FQGNSA. V was clipped by 7 bases and J by 9 bases, with 24 bases between them. The CDR3 loop reads CASTPGPSTRRRELFF. The CDR3 DNA is TGTGCCAGCACCCCAGGTCCCTCGACTAGGAGGCGGGAGCTGTTTTTT.

The chain couples TRBV6-5 to TRBJ1-1; TRBD1 matches 8 bases. V lost 6 bases to trimming and J lost 1 base; unmatched junction nucleotides: 7. CDR1 is MNHEY and CDR2 is SVGAGI in the germline V gene. The CDR3 runs to 15 residues. This CDR3 reads CASRLRGQENTEAFF. CDR3 sequence (DNA): TGTGCCAGCAGGCTTAGGGGACAGGAGAACACTGAAGCTTTCTTT.

This clone was picked up a small number of times. The rearrangement links TRBV19 to TRBJ2-7; 9 bases fit TRBD1. The CDR3 length is 15 residues. V shed 4 bases and J 5 bases; nucleotides not matched to a gene: 9. Germline CDR1 is LNHDA and CDR2 is SQIVND (reference sequence). The CDR3 DNA follows: TGTGCCAGTAGTAACAGGGGGCGCGGGGTCCACGAGCAGTACTTC. This gives the protein CASSNRGRGVHEQYF.

This clone was recorded a few times. The chain uses TRBV5-1 and TRBJ2-1; 7 bases fit TRBD2. Germline V lookup: CDR1 SGHRS, CDR2 YFSETQ. The CDR3 is 14 residues long. Trimming removed 5 bases from V and 6 bases from J; junction bases left unmatched: 8. Written as DNA, the CDR3 is TGCGCCAGCAGTCCCACCGGGGGGAGCAATGAGCAGTTCTTC. Amino acids: CASSPTGGSNEQFF.

This clone turned up a few times. The rearrangement uses TRBV7-2 and TRBJ2-5; maybe TRBD2 (5 bases). V lost 1 base to trimming and J lost 3 bases, with 12 bases between them. The CDR3 extends over 15 amino acids. Germline CDR1 is SGHTA and CDR2 is FQGNSA. The CDR3 DNA reads as TGTGCCAGCAGCTTAGGAGAGAGGGCCGAAGAGACCCAGTACTTC. Translated: CASSLGERAEETQYF. Supplemented by reference TRBV7-2 and TRBJ2-5, the full variable domain reads GAGVSQSPSNKVTEKGKDVELRCDPISGHTALYWYRQSLGQGLEFLIYFQGNSAPDKSGLPSDRFSAERTGGSVSTLTIQRTQQEDSAVYLCASSLGERAEETQYFGPGTRLLVL.

This clone was picked up a small number of times. The J gene is TRBJ1-2, the V gene TRBV29-1; TRBD1 matches 8 bases. CDR1 SQVTM and CDR2 ANQGSEA come from the germline V gene. The CDR3 contains 12 residues. The V gene end was trimmed by 5 bases and the J gene end by 8 bases; junction bases not matched to a gene: 7. CDR3 DNA sequence: TGCAGCGTTCCGGACAGGGCCAAAGGCTACACCTTC. Translating gives CSVPDRAKGYTF.